The clone carrying this TCR beta chain was counted a few times. Its target is unknown. The junction does not match germline at one end; this may be a read error. The template for TCR beta VDJ and CDR3 sequence profiling was genomic DNA. TCRdb re-derived calls from the reads in MiXCR, one entry per CDR3 protein. This sample carries some 170,000 distinct CDR3 sequences, around half of them seen once, and the ten largest clones take more than 0.95%. This entry belongs to a study of CD8+CD57+ T cells in acquired aplastic anemia. This CDR3 region has 16 residues. CDR1 and CDR2 from the germline V gene are MRHNA and SNTAGT. Notes on the study in general: Comparison of patients with controls identified about 27 shared CD8+ CDR3 sequences.

In patients chosen for sequencing, flow cytometry had shown CD8+CD57+ cell expansion. This chain connects TRBV6-4 to TRBJ2-1; D may be TRBD2 (7 bases). Material: sorted CD4+, CD8+, or CD8+CD57+ T cells (not recorded which) from PBMCs. The TCR comes from a human donor with aplastic anemia. This CDR3 reads CASSALGGPSLGPLVF. The CDR3 DNA sequence: TGTGCCAGCAGTGCCTTGGGGGGGCCCAGTCTTGGCCCTCTGGTCTTC.